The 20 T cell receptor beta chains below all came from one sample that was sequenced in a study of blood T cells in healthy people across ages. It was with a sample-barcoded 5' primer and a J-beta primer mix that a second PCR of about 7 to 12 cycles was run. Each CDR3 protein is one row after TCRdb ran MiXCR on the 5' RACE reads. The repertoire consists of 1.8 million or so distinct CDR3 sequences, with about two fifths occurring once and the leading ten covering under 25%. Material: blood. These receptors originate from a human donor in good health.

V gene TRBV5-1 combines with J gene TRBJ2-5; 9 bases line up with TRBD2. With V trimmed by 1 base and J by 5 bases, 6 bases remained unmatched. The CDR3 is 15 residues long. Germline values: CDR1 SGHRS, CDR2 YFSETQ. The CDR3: CASSLTRGGRETQYF. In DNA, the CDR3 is TGCGCCAGCAGCTTGACGCGGGGGGGCCGTGAGACCCAGTACTTC.

CDR3 in DNA: TGTGCCAGCAGTGGGCACCACTATGGCTACACCTTC. The encoded protein is CASSGHHYGYTF. V usage is TRBV25-1 and J usage is TRBJ1-2; the D is unclear. The CDR3 is made up of 12 amino acids. Trimming pared 4 bases from V and 3 bases from J, leaving 6 bases between. Germline CDR1 reads MGHDK; CDR2 reads SYGVNS.

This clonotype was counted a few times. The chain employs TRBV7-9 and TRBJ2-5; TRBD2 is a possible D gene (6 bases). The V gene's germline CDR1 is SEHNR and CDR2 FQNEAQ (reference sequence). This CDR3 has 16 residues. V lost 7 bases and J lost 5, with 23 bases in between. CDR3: CASTSSWWGVDETQYF. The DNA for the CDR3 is TGTGCCAGCACCTCCTCCTGGTGGGGGGTGGACGAGACCCAGTACTTC.

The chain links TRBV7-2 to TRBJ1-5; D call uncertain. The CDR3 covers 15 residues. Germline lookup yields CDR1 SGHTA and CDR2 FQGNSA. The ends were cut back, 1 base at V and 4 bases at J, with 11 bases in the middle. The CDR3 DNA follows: TGTGCCAGCAGCTTAGGGACTCTCGATAATCAGCCCCAGCATTTT. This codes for CASSLGTLDNQPQHF.

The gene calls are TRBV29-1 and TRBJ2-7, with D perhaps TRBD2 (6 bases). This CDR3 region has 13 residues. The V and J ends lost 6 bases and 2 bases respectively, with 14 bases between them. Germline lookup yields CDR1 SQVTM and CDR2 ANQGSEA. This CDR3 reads CSVGAGLPYEQYF. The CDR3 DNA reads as TGCAGCGTCGGGGCGGGACTCCCCTACGAGCAGTACTTC.

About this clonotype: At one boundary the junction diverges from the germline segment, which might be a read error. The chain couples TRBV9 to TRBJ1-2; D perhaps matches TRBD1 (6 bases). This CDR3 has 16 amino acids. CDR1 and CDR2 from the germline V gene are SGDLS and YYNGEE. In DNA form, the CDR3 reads TGCGCCAGCAGCGTCGGGGGCAGTTGGTCGAACTATGGCTACACCTTC. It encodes CASSVGGSWSNYGYTF.

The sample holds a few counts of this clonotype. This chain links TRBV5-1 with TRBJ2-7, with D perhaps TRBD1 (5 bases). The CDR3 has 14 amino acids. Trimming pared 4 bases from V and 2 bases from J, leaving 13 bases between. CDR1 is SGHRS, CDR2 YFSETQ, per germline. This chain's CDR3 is CASSLQTVTYEQYF. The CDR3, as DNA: TGCGCCAGCAGCCTCCAGACAGTAACCTACGAGCAGTACTTC. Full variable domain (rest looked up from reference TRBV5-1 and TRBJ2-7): KAGVTQTPRYLIKTRGQQVTLSCSPISGHRSVSWYQQTPGQGLQFLFEYFSETQRNKGNFPGRFSGRQFSNSRSEMNVSTLELGDSALYLCASSLQTVTYEQYFGPGTRLTVT.

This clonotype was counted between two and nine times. CDR3 amino acids: CASSSSTSGGENIQYF. The CDR3, as DNA: TGTGCCAGCTCCTCTTCCACTAGCGGGGGGGAAAACATTCAGTACTTC. The rearrangement links TRBV7-2 to TRBJ2-4; 13 positions match TRBD2. V was clipped by 8 bases and J by 5 bases; unmatched bases: 9. The V gene's germline CDR1 is SGHTA and CDR2 FQGNSA. The CDR3 is 16 amino acids.

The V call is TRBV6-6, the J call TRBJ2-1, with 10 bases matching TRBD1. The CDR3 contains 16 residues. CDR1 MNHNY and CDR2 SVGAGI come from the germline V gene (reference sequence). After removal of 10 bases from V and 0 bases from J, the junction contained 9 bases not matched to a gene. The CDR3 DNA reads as TGTGCCACAGAGGGACAGGGGCTGAGCTCCTACAATGAGCAGTTCTTC. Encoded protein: CATEGQGLSSYNEQFF.

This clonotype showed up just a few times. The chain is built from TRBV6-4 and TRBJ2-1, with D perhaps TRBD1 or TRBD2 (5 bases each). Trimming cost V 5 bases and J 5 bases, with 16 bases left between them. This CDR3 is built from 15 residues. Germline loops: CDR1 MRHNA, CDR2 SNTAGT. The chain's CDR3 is CASSYPGPIDNEQFF. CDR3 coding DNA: TGTGCCAGCAGTTATCCGGGACCTATTGACAATGAGCAGTTCTTC.

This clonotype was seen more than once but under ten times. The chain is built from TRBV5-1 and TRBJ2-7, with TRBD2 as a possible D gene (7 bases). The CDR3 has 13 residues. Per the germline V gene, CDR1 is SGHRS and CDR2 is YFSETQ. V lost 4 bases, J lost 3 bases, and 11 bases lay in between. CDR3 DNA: TGCGCCAGCAGCCACAGGGAGGGCTACGAGCAGTACTTC. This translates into CASSHREGYEQYF.

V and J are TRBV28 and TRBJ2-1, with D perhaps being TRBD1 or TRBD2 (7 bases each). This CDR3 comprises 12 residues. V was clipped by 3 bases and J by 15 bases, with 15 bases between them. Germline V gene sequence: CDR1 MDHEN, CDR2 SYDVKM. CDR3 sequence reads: CASSLTTGRGFF. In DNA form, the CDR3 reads TGTGCCAGCAGTTTGACGACAGGGAGGGGGTTCTTC.

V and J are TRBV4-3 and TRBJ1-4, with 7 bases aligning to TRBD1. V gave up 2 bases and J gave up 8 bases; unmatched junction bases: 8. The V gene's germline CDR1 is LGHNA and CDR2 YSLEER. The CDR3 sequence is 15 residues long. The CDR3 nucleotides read TGCGCCAGCAGCCAAAGGACAGGATTCGGCGAAAAACTGTTTTTT. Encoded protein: CASSQRTGFGEKLFF.

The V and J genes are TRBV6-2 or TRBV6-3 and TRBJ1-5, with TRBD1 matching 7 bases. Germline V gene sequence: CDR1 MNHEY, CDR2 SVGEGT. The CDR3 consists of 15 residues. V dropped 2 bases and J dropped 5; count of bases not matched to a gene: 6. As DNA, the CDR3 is TGTGCCAGCAGTTACCGGGACAGAGGATATCAGCCCCAGCATTTT. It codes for CASSYRDRGYQPQHF.

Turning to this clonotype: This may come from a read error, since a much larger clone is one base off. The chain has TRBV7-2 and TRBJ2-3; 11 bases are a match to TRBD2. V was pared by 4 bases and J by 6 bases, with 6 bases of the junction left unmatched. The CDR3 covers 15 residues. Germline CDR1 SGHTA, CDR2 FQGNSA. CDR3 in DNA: TGTGCCAGCAGCTCAAGTAGCGGGGGGGCGGATACGCAGTATTTT. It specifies CASSSSSGGADTQYF.

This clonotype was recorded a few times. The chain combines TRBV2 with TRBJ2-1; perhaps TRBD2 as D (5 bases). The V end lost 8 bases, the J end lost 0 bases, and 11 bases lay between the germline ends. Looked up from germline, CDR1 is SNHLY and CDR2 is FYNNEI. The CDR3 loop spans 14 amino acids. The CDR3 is CASHSASSYNEQFF. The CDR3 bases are TGTGCCAGCCATAGCGCAAGCTCCTACAATGAGCAGTTCTTC.

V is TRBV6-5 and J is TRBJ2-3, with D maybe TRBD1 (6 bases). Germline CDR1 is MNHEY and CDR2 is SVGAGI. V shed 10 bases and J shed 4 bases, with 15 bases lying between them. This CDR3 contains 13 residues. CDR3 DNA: TGTGCCACCTCGACAGGATTGCCAGATACGCAGTATTTT. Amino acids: CATSTGLPDTQYF.

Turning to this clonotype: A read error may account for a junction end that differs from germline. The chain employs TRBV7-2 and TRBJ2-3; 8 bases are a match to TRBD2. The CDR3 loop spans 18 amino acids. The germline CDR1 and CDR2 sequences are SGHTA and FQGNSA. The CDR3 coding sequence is TGTGCCGGCAGCTTAGGAGGGGGACTAGAGGGGGTCACAGATACGCAGTATTTT. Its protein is CAGSLGGGLEGVTDTQYF. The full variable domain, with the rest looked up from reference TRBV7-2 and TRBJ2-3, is GAGVSQSPSNKVTEKGKDVELRCDPISGHTALYWYRQSLGQGLEFLIYFQGNSAPDKSGLPSDRFSAERTGGSVSTLTIQRTQQEDSAVYLCAGSLGGGLEGVTDTQYFGPGTRLTVL.

Here the CDR3 reads CSARGRAMQYF. CDR3 bases: TGCAGTGCTAGGGGCAGGGCGATGCAGTACTTC. This chain connects TRBV20-1 to TRBJ2-5; possibly TRBD1 for D (5 bases). The V end lost 3 bases, the J end lost 11 bases, and 13 bases lay between the germline ends. The CDR3 has 11 residues. CDR1 is DFQATT and CDR2 is SNEGSKA in the germline V gene (reference sequence).

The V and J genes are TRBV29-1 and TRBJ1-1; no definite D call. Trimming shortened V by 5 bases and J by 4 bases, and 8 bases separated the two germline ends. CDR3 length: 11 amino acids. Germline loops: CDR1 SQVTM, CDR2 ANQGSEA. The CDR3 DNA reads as TGCAGCGTTTGTTCGGCCACTGAAGCTTTCTTT. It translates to CSVCSATEAFF.